These 18 T cell receptor beta chains share one sample of origin, sequenced in a study of cytomegalovirus exposure and HLA in healthy donors (dated by TCRdb to between 2016 and 2019). Receptor libraries were prepared by the immunoSEQ multiplex PCR assay. For the multiplex PCR, a mixture combining 60 forward primers for TCR Vbeta segments and 13 reverse primers for TCR Jbeta segments was used. As stored in TCRdb, this immuneACCESS dataset retains in-frame rearrangements with V and J assigned. A fraction of the clones does not appear; measured against another copy, unresolved V genes explain less than half of the discrepancy, and the remainder lacks a known reason. The sample has around 200,000 clones on record. 0.9% to 1.4% of the sample belongs to the ten largest clones. Sample: PBMCs. Receptors originate from a girl aged 2-10 years in good health and CMV-seropositive.

This chain links TRBV10-3 with TRBJ1-1; 10 bases map to TRBD1. CDR3 length: 16 residues. Germline assignment: CDR1 ENHRY and CDR2 SYGVKD. The ends lost 6 bases at V and 10 bases at J; junction bases unmatched: 17. The DNA for the CDR3 is TGTGCCATCAGACTACAGCCGGGACAGGGGAAAAGAGGAGCTTTCTTT. Its translation: CAIRLQPGQGKRGAFF.

The V call is TRBV10-3, the J call TRBJ1-4; 7 bases line up with TRBD1. The CDR3 extends over 15 amino acids. Germline assignment: CDR1 ENHRY and CDR2 SYGVKD. The V gene end was trimmed by 4 bases and the J gene end by 4 bases; junction bases not matched to a gene: 6. In nucleotides, the CDR3 is TGTGCCATCAGTGGGACAGGAGACGTTAATGAAAAACTGTTTTTT. Translating it yields CAISGTGDVNEKLFF.

The V call is TRBV2, the J call TRBJ1-6, with TRBD1 matching 8 bases. The length of the CDR3 is 14 residues. V was clipped by 10 bases and J by 7 bases; unmatched bases: 9. Germline V gene lookup returns CDR1 SNHLY and CDR2 FYNNEI. As DNA, the CDR3 is TGTGCCAAAAGTTTTGACAGGGGAAATTCACCCCTCCACTTT. This gives the protein CAKSFDRGNSPLHF.

The chain is built from TRBV29-1 and TRBJ1-2; D is possibly TRBD1 (6 bases). The V and J ends lost 7 bases and 0 bases respectively, with 18 bases between them. Germline V gene sequence: CDR1 SQVTM, CDR2 ANQGSEA. The CDR3 runs to 15 residues. The CDR3 nucleotides read TGCAGCGCCCGGAGGGGGGGACTAGCTAACTATGGCTACACCTTC. It specifies CSARRGGLANYGYTF.

The gene calls are TRBV13 and TRBJ1-1; 11 nucleotides align to TRBD1. The germline gives CDR1 PRHDT, CDR2 FYEKMQ (reference sequence). The CDR3 extends over 13 amino acids. With V trimmed by 4 bases and J by 11 bases, 6 bases remained unmatched. CDR3 region: CASSSGDRGVAFF. Written as DNA, the CDR3 is TGTGCCAGCAGCTCAGGGGACAGGGGGGTGGCTTTCTTT.

The V call is TRBV27, the J call TRBJ2-1; 8 bases map to TRBD2. The V and J ends lost 3 bases and 7 bases, in that order; junction bases with no gene match: 2. The germline gives CDR1 MNHEY, CDR2 SMNVEV (reference sequence). The CDR3 loop spans 13 amino acids. CDR3 in amino acids: CASSLGGRNEQFF. In DNA, the CDR3 is TGTGCCAGCAGTTTGGGCGGGAGGAATGAGCAGTTCTTC.

The gene calls are TRBV2 and TRBJ1-6, with D possibly TRBD1 on 5 matching bases. The germline V gene encodes CDR1 SNHLY and CDR2 FYNNEI. CDR3 length: 15 amino acids. V dropped 7 bases and J dropped 9 bases, with 19 bases sitting between them. This chain's CDR3 is CASTAGTAGISPLHF. In nucleotides, the CDR3 is TGTGCCAGCACCGCGGGGACCGCAGGGATTTCACCCCTCCACTTT.

This rearrangement joins TRBV2 to TRBJ2-7; D is perhaps TRBD2 (5 bases). From germline, CDR1 is SNHLY and CDR2 FYNNEI. The ends were cut back, 6 bases at V and 3 bases at J, with 18 bases in the middle. CDR3 size: 15 residues. CDR3 coding DNA: TGTGCCAGCAGCCGGACTGGGGATCAAGGCTACGAGCAGTACTTC. Its protein is CASSRTGDQGYEQYF.

The chain carries TRBV27 and TRBJ2-1; possible D gene TRBD1, 6 bases. Germline CDR1 MNHEY, CDR2 SMNVEV (reference sequence). This CDR3 comprises 15 residues. Trimming left V 0 bases short and J 3 bases short, with 9 bases between. CDR3 coding DNA: TGTGCCAGCAGTTTATCGCTGGACAGCTACAATGAGCAGTTCTTC. This gives the protein CASSLSLDSYNEQFF.

The chain combines TRBV6-1 with TRBJ2-5, with D perhaps matching TRBD2 (6 bases). Judging by the DNA end, TRBJ2-7 fits better; the J call may be wrong. The CDR3 is 15 residues long. Germline CDR1 MNHNS, CDR2 SASEGT. CDR3: CASSEAGRRGHEQYF. As DNA, the CDR3 is TGTGCCAGCAGTGAAGCGGGACGGAGGGGCCACGAGCAGTACTTC.

V usage is TRBV6-5 and J usage is TRBJ2-4; 7 nucleotides line up with TRBD2. Per germline, CDR1 MNHEY and CDR2 SVGAGI. The CDR3 is 15 amino acids. The CDR3: CDWDRPAGSKNIQYF. The CDR3 DNA sequence: TGTGACTGGGACCGCCCAGCGGGGTCCAAAAACATTCAGTACTTC.

This chain links TRBV2 with TRBJ1-4, with 8 bases identical to TRBD1. Trimming at V came to 8 bases and at J to 0 bases, leaving 8 bases not matched to a gene. The CDR3 is made up of 16 amino acids. The germline CDR1 and CDR2 sequences are SNHLY and FYNNEI. This CDR3 reads CASWTGFASTNEKLFF. CDR3 bases: TGTGCCAGCTGGACAGGGTTTGCTTCAACTAATGAAAAACTGTTTTTT.

This chain uses TRBV28 with TRBJ1-2, with 8 bases identical to TRBD1. Germline V gives CDR1 MDHEN, CDR2 SYDVKM. There are 15 residues in the CDR3. The V and J ends lost 2 bases and 4 bases, in that order; junction bases with no gene match: 6. This CDR3 is CASSLQGALIYGYTF. The CDR3 DNA is TGTGCCAGCAGTTTACAGGGGGCCCTGATCTATGGCTACACCTTC.

V gene TRBV28 combines with J gene TRBJ2-5; TRBD2 is a possible D gene (6 bases). The CDR3 consists of 14 residues. The germline V gene encodes CDR1 MDHEN and CDR2 SYDVKM. Between the trimmed V and J ends, which lost 2 bases and 7 bases, there was a span of 14 bases. In DNA, the CDR3 is TGTGCCAGCAGTTTACGCACTAACGGGGGGACCCAGTACTTC. Translated, it gives CASSLRTNGGTQYF.

The chain joins TRBV28 to TRBJ2-3; 14 positions match TRBD2. Germline CDR1 is MDHEN and CDR2 is SYDVKM. The length of the CDR3 is 21 residues. The trim removed 3 bases at V and 1 base at J, leaving 15 bases unmatched. CDR3 amino acids: CASSLAGLAGEDKGGTDTQYF. The CDR3 bases are TGTGCCAGCAGTTTGGCGGGACTAGCGGGAGAAGATAAGGGAGGCACAGATACGCAGTATTTT. Together with reference TRBV28 and TRBJ2-3, the CDR3 gives the full variable domain: DVKVTQSSRYLVKRTGEKVFLECVQDMDHENMFWYRQDPGLGLRLIYFSYDVKMKEKGDIPEGYSVSREKKERFSLILESASTNQTSMYLCASSLAGLAGEDKGGTDTQYFGPGTRLTVL.

V is TRBV28 and J is TRBJ2-7; D might be TRBD1 (5 bases). Germline V gene data show CDR1 as MDHEN and CDR2 as SYDVKM. The CDR3 is 12 amino acids. Trimming removed 2 bases at V and 3 bases at J, with 5 bases between. The DNA of the CDR3 is TGTGCCAGCAGTTTAGACAGCTACGAGCAGTACTTC. It encodes CASSLDSYEQYF.

This chain's CDR3 is CASSTSGSWTAYNEQFF. Written as DNA, the CDR3 is TGTGCCAGTAGTACTAGCGGGAGCTGGACCGCCTACAATGAGCAGTTCTTC. This rearrangement joins TRBV19 to TRBJ2-1, with 10 bases fitting TRBD2. V lost 4 bases, J lost 2 bases, and 8 bases stayed unmatched. Germline V gene data show CDR1 as LNHDA and CDR2 as SQIVND (reference sequence). This CDR3 region has 17 residues.

The V call is TRBV6-5, the J call TRBJ2-1; 10 nucleotides match TRBD1. CDR1 is MNHEY and CDR2 is SVGAGI in the germline V gene. With V trimmed by 5 bases and J by 9 bases, 4 bases remained unmatched. This CDR3 spans 13 amino acids. DNA for the CDR3: TGTGCCAGCAGTGACAGGGGGCTCGGTGAGCAGTTCTTC. It is translated as CASSDRGLGEQFF.